Listed here are 24 T cell receptor beta chains from one sample, sequenced in a study of T cells in Graves' hyperthyroidism and ophthalmopathy. Researchers took RNA transcripts and amplified the TCR beta CDR3 regions from them. A first-round RT-PCR of the TCR CDR3 used the HTBI primer set. TCRdb reanalysed the multiplex PCR reads using MiXCR and keeps one entry per CDR3 protein. This table has hundreds of thousands of distinct CDR3 sequences, approximately 14% appearing once. Material: blood. All receptors derive from a woman aged 18-35 years with Graves' hyperthyroidism.

V gene TRBV28 combines with J gene TRBJ1-5; weak D call: TRBD1 (6 bases). The germline V gene encodes CDR1 MDHEN and CDR2 SYDVKM. The CDR3 runs to 19 residues. The V and J ends lost 6 bases and 0 bases respectively, with 24 bases between them. The CDR3 DNA reads as TGTGCCAGCAGCCGGGGGGGGGCAGCCTACCTATATAGCAATCAGCCCCAGCATTTT. Its translation is CASSRGGAAYLYSNQPQHF.

This clonotype has only a few counts. This chain links TRBV28 with TRBJ2-7, with D perhaps TRBD1 (6 bases). The CDR3 contains 12 residues. Trimming took off 2 bases at V and 6 bases at J, with 8 bases between the two ends. Germline V gene data show CDR1 as MDHEN and CDR2 as SYDVKM. Here the CDR3 DNA reads TGTGCCAGCAGTTTACAGGGGTTCGAGCAGTACTTC. Its protein product is CASSLQGFEQYF.

This clonotype was found a few times. The rearrangement uses TRBV18 and TRBJ2-2, with 10 bases identical to TRBD2. In germline, CDR1 is KGHSH, CDR2 LQKENI. The CDR3 is made up of 18 amino acids. V trimming: 2 bases; J trimming: 3 bases; junction bases outside the gene matches: 9. This CDR3 is CASSPSLAGAAYTGELFF. DNA for the CDR3: TGTGCCAGCTCACCAAGCCTAGCGGGAGCGGCGTACACCGGGGAGCTGTTTTTT.

The DNA for the CDR3 is TGTGCCAGCGCGCGGGGGGATTGGGGAGAGACCCAGTTCTTC. Its translation is CASARGDWGETQFF. The chain joins TRBV11-2 to TRBJ2-5; 8 bases line up with TRBD2. The DNA end is more similar to TRBJ2-1, so the J call may be wrong. Germline CDR1 reads SGHAT; CDR2 reads FQNNGV. The CDR3 runs to 14 residues.

V usage is TRBV5-8 and J usage is TRBJ2-2; D gene uncertain. Germline loops: CDR1 SGHTS, CDR2 YDEGEE. The CDR3 has 16 amino acids. Trimming left V 5 bases short and J 1 base short, with 15 bases between. CDR3 nucleotide sequence: TGTGCCAGCAGTCCGACACGGACGGTGAACACCGGGGAGCTGTTTTTT. Its protein product is CASSPTRTVNTGELFF.

There are a few counts of this clonotype. The rearrangement uses TRBV18 and TRBJ2-1; D possibly uses TRBD1 or TRBD2 (5 bases each). The CDR3 extends over 15 amino acids. Germline loops: CDR1 KGHSH, CDR2 LQKENI. Trimming cost V 3 bases and J 1 base, with 10 bases left between them. For the CDR3, the DNA is TGTGCCAGCTCACCCCGGGACGGATCCTACAATGAGCAGTTCTTC. It translates to CASSPRDGSYNEQFF.

This clonotype was observed many times. V and J are TRBV12-3 or TRBV12-4 and TRBJ2-5; a possible D gene is TRBD2 (5 bases). The CDR3 contains 14 residues. V gave up 6 bases and J gave up 8 bases, with 19 bases separating them. The chain's CDR3 is CASSQAGGAGTQYF. Here the CDR3 DNA reads TGTGCCAGCAGCCAGGCAGGAGGCGCCGGAACCCAGTACTTC.

This clonotype was found many times. V usage is TRBV13 and J usage is TRBJ2-3, with 11 bases that match TRBD2. V lost 5 bases and J lost 6; bases outside the gene matches: 10. Germline CDR1 PRHDT, CDR2 FYEKMQ (reference sequence). The CDR3 loop spans 16 amino acids. CDR3 nucleotide sequence: TGTGCCAGCAGCCTTATAGCGGGAGGGAGCGGCGATACGCAGTATTTT. Its protein product is CASSLIAGGSGDTQYF.

This clonotype was counted ten times or more. The chain is built from TRBV11-2 and TRBJ2-4, with TRBD2 matching 7 bases. CDR1 SGHAT and CDR2 FQNNGV come from the germline V gene. Losses at the gene ends were 5 bases for V and 4 bases for J; bases not matched to a gene: 11. There are 16 residues in the CDR3. The CDR3 region is CASSLRTPSGKNIQYF. Here the CDR3 DNA reads TGTGCCAGCAGCCTCAGAACCCCTAGCGGTAAAAACATTCAGTACTTC.

This clonotype occurred many times. The rearrangement joins TRBV6-1 to TRBJ1-1, with D unclear. Trimming left V 6 bases short and J 0 bases short, with 14 bases between. The CDR3 is 15 residues long. Germline values: CDR1 MNHNS, CDR2 SASEGT. CDR3 residues: CASRAGQRMNTEAFF. The CDR3 DNA is TGTGCCAGCAGAGCCGGGCAGAGAATGAACACTGAAGCTTTCTTT.

The chain employs TRBV14 and TRBJ2-7, with a weak D call TRBD2 (5 bases). V gave up 4 bases and J gave up 3 bases, with 22 bases separating them. The CDR3 length is 17 residues. Germline V lookup: CDR1 SGHDN, CDR2 FVKESK. CDR3 sequence reads: CASSRFLPGPRGYEQYF. The CDR3 DNA follows: TGTGCCAGCAGCCGATTTTTACCGGGTCCCCGGGGCTACGAGCAGTACTTC.

This clonotype was recorded at least ten times. The chain employs TRBV15 and TRBJ1-3; perhaps TRBD1 as D (5 bases). CDR1 is LNHNV, CDR2 YYDKDF, per germline (reference sequence). V lost 5 bases to trimming and J lost 0 bases, with 11 bases between them. This CDR3 region has 15 residues. CDR3 DNA sequence: TGTGCCACCAGCCCACGCGGGGGCTCTGGAAACACCATATATTTT. It is translated as CATSPRGGSGNTIYF.

Ten or more counts support this clonotype. V usage is TRBV18 and J usage is TRBJ1-1, with D unclear. Trimming took off 6 bases at V and 5 bases at J, with 13 bases between the two ends. The CDR3 loop spans 13 amino acids. Germline CDR1 is KGHSH and CDR2 is LQKENI. This CDR3 reads CASSKARETEAFF. In DNA form, the CDR3 reads TGTGCCAGCTCCAAGGCAAGAGAAACTGAAGCTTTCTTT.

The rearrangement joins TRBV20-1 to TRBJ2-7; 7 nucleotides match TRBD1. The CDR3 loop spans 14 amino acids. J gave up 3 bases and V 6 bases, and 11 bases lay outside the gene matches. Germline V lookup: CDR1 DFQATT, CDR2 SNEGSKA (reference sequence). The CDR3, as DNA: TGCAGTGCACCTAGACAGGGACCCATCTACGAGCAGTACTTC. Translation gives CSAPRQGPIYEQYF.

This clonotype occurred a few times. J is TRBJ2-1 and V is TRBV6-5; TRBD2 matches 7 bases. The trim removed 0 bases at V and 9 bases at J, leaving 14 bases unmatched. The CDR3 loop spans 17 amino acids. The germline V gene encodes CDR1 MNHEY and CDR2 SVGAGI. CDR3 region: CASSYSPAVAGAGEQFF. In DNA, the CDR3 is TGTGCCAGCAGTTACTCACCTGCCGTTGCGGGAGCGGGTGAGCAGTTCTTC.

This clonotype has ten or more counts. The chain carries TRBV5-5 and TRBJ2-3; D is unclear. The V end was cut by 2 bases, the J end by 4 bases, with 11 bases between. Germline CDR1 and CDR2: SGHKS and YYEKEE (reference sequence). The CDR3 consists of 14 residues. CDR3 bases: TGTGCCAGCAGCTTTCAAGGGCGCCCAGATACGCAGTATTTT. It yields the protein CASSFQGRPDTQYF.

This clonotype was counted ten times or more. J is TRBJ1-2 and V is TRBV20-1; possible D gene TRBD1, 5 bases. The CDR3 loop spans 13 amino acids. The germline CDR1 and CDR2 sequences are DFQATT and SNEGSKA (reference sequence). Trimming removed 3 bases from V and 6 bases from J, with 14 bases in between. Here the CDR3 reads CSARSRVRNGYTF. DNA for the CDR3: TGCAGTGCTAGGTCCAGGGTTAGGAATGGCTACACCTTC.

Many counts were recorded for this clonotype. The rearrangement uses TRBV20-1 and TRBJ1-1; D remains unclear. The CDR3 runs 13 residues. Germline-derived CDR1 and CDR2 are DFQATT and SNEGSKA (reference sequence). Trimming left V 6 bases short and J 0 bases short, with 11 bases between. This chain's CDR3 is CSAPNFLNTEAFF. As DNA, the CDR3 is TGCAGTGCCCCTAATTTTCTGAACACTGAAGCTTTCTTT.

This clonotype was observed at least ten times. V usage is TRBV11-1 and J usage is TRBJ2-2; the match to TRBD2 covers 7 bases. The CDR3 totals 14 residues. Per the germline V gene, CDR1 is SGHAT and CDR2 is FQDESV (reference sequence). V lost 5 bases to trimming and J lost 3 bases; unmatched junction nucleotides: 3. CDR3 amino acids: CASSRGEYTGELFF. CDR3 DNA: TGTGCCAGCAGCCGGGGGGAGTACACCGGGGAGCTGTTTTTT. Looking up the rest from reference TRBV11-1 and TRBJ2-2 gives the full variable domain: EAEVAQSPRYKITEKSQAVAFWCDPISGHATLYWYRQILGQGPELLVQFQDESVVDDSQLPKDRFSAERLKGVDSTLKIQPAELGDSAMYLCASSRGEYTGELFFGEGSRLTVL.

The chain links TRBV2 to TRBJ2-3; 9 bases agree with TRBD2. This CDR3 is built from 14 residues. V was clipped by 5 bases and J by 6 bases; unmatched bases: 6. The germline V gene has CDR1 SNHLY and CDR2 FYNNEI. CDR3 residues: CASSFSGGSDTQYF. The CDR3 DNA follows: TGTGCCAGCAGTTTTAGCGGGGGCTCGGATACGCAGTATTTT.

This clonotype came up many times. The chain combines TRBV11-1 with TRBJ2-7, with 8 bases fitting TRBD1. CDR1 and CDR2 (germline): SGHAT, FQDESV (reference sequence). Trimming at V came to 0 bases and at J to 10 bases, leaving 8 bases not matched to a gene. The CDR3 spans 14 residues. The CDR3 sequence: CASSLAVGGQDQYF. CDR3 DNA: TGTGCCAGCAGCTTAGCGGTCGGGGGACAGGATCAGTACTTC.

The chain links TRBV27 to TRBJ2-2; D is unclear. V was cut by 6 bases and J by 1 base, with 6 bases left in between. The CDR3 spans 13 residues. CDR1 is MNHEY, CDR2 SMNVEV, per germline (reference sequence). CDR3 bases: TGTGCCAGCAGATCAGTGAACACCGGGGAGCTGTTTTTT. Translation: CASRSVNTGELFF.

This rearrangement joins TRBV4-3 to TRBJ2-1, with 11 bases aligning to TRBD2. The CDR3 is made up of 15 amino acids. CDR1 is LGHNA, CDR2 YSLEER, per germline. Trimming took 3 bases from V and 4 from J; bases not matched to a gene: 2. The CDR3 DNA reads as TGCGCCAGCAGCCACGGGACTAGCGGTTACAATGAGCAGTTCTTC. Translation: CASSHGTSGYNEQFF.

In its sample, this clonotype was seen many times. This rearrangement joins TRBV12-3 or TRBV12-4 to TRBJ2-2, with 10 bases lining up with TRBD2. CDR3 length: 15 residues. J lost 5 bases, V lost 8 bases, and 8 bases had no gene match. This CDR3 is CASRASGSRTGELFF. Written as DNA, the CDR3 is TGTGCCAGCCGCGCTAGCGGGAGTAGAACCGGGGAGCTGTTTTTT.